These 6 T cell receptor beta chains came from one sample sequenced in a study of radiotherapy plus CTLA-4 blockade in lung cancer. Sequencing used immunoSEQ multiplex PCR; TCRdb keeps in-frame clones, though not all of them. In the table there are approximately 95,000 clones, 82% of which are singletons. The sequences come from peripheral blood, collected from a patient treated with radiotherapy plus ipilimumab. The receptor set was obtained from a human donor with non-small cell lung cancer who had a partial response to radiotherapy plus ipilimumab.

The chain employs TRBV9 and TRBJ2-2, with D tentatively TRBD2 (6 bases). Germline V lookup: CDR1 SGDLS, CDR2 YYNGEE. The CDR3 covers 16 residues. The V gene lost 3 bases and the J gene lost 3 bases, with 15 bases spanning the gap. The CDR3 here is CASSARLERYTGELFF. CDR3 DNA: TGTGCCAGCAGCGCACGACTAGAACGCTACACCGGGGAGCTGTTTTTT.

The chain joins TRBV9 to TRBJ2-1, with D perhaps TRBD2 (6 bases). Trimming left V 0 bases short and J 7 bases short, with 23 bases between. This CDR3 spans 18 amino acids. Germline CDR1 and CDR2: SGDLS and YYNGEE. CDR3 nucleotides: TGTGCCAGCAGCGTAGCTGTTAGCGGTTCTAAAACGGGGAATGAGCAGTTCTTC. Residues: CASSVAVSGSKTGNEQFF.

The chain joins TRBV25-1 to TRBJ2-1; TRBD1 is a possible D gene (6 bases). V was clipped by 6 bases and J by 0 bases, with 6 bases between them. The CDR3 sequence is 13 residues long. Looked up from germline, CDR1 is MGHDK and CDR2 is SYGVNS. The CDR3 DNA follows: TGTGCCAGCAGGGACAGCTCCTACAATGAGCAGTTCTTC. Its translation: CASRDSSYNEQFF.

This clone was found a few times. The gene calls are TRBV11-1 and TRBJ2-6, with D possibly TRBD2 on 5 matching bases. Between the trimmed V and J ends, which lost 6 bases and 1 base, there was a span of 10 bases. CDR1 and CDR2 from the germline V gene are SGHAT and FQDESV (reference sequence). The CDR3 has 15 amino acids. This CDR3 reads CASRETGSGANVLTF. CDR3 DNA: TGTGCCAGCAGGGAAACGGGGTCTGGGGCCAACGTCCTGACTTTC.

The rearrangement joins TRBV11-1 to TRBJ2-2, with 13 bases lining up with TRBD2. The trim removed 2 bases at V and 5 bases at J, leaving 2 bases unmatched. Germline V gene sequence: CDR1 SGHAT, CDR2 FQDESV (reference sequence). There are 16 residues in the CDR3. The CDR3 here is CASSLRLAGGTGELFF. In DNA, the CDR3 is TGTGCCAGCAGCTTAAGACTAGCGGGAGGTACCGGGGAGCTGTTTTTT.

The rearrangement joins TRBV2 to TRBJ2-1; 7 bases match TRBD2. The germline CDR1 and CDR2 sequences are SNHLY and FYNNEI. The CDR3 totals 14 residues. In nucleotides, the CDR3 is TGTGCTGCAACCCCGGGAGGCCCGCTAGATGAGCAGTTCTTC. It is translated as CAATPGGPLDEQFF.